This T cell receptor (beta chain) was captured in a study of blood T cell repertoires in COVID-19 (dated by TCRdb to 2020 to 2022). For context, the study as a whole: For ImmuneRACE Cohort 3, a participant was defined as recovered based on two consecutive negative NP/OP PCR tests, clearance by a healthcare professional, or resolution of symptoms. Collaborator samples came from the United States, Italy and Spain and covered acute and convalescent phases of COVID-19. The repertoires were made available in a free public database intended to serve as a resource for research on the immune response to SARS-CoV-2. Nearly every sample came with metadata listing a de-identified subject ID, COVID-19 status, age in years and sex. Subjects who had been exposed to COVID-19, were actively infected with it, or had recovered from it provided the deeply sampled blood TCRbeta repertoires that made up the dataset. Samples were obtained from the ongoing ImmuneRACE study (first 160 participants) and from roughly 1,300 subjects provided by 6 global collaborators. Where available, HLA class I and class II types were taken from metadata supplied by the sample provider and were not determined by assay-based typing. The material from the prospective study consisted of cDNA or gDNA derived from T cells, B-cell-depleted T cells, or PBMCs. The full study reports these points: Clinical and demographic metadata were provided uncurated, with the amount varying by source and participant.

A remark on this clone: The clone's antigen remains unknown. Within one base of it there is no much larger clone, and no base qualities were kept.

The CDR3 holds 15 amino acids from the cysteine to the phenylalanine. Only CDR3 DNA remains: 45 bases, in frame from the first base. Based on the germline V gene, the CDR1 and CDR2 sequences are SGHRS and YFSETQ. V is pared back by 0 bases and J by 0 bases, with 10 bases lying between the germline termini. In the prospective study, participants were roughly 18 to 100 years old, resided in approximately 25 geographic areas of the United States, and were enrolled through a virtual design. Cohort assignment in the prospective study relied on participant-reported clinical history from a screening survey and a study questionnaire. Mobile phlebotomists in the prospective study collected whole blood, serum and a nasopharyngeal or oropharyngeal swab from every participant. Over a roughly 2-month period, participants in the prospective study had the option of providing additional blood draws and questionnaires. Blood samples from the prospective study were shipped frozen or at room temperature prior to DNA extraction.

The immunoSEQ Assay, a bias-controlled multiplex PCR, was used to amplify TCRbeta CDR3 regions from genomic DNA. The paper's data handling went like this. The number of nucleated cells in each sample was estimated by amplification of reference gene primers within the assay. To quantify the absolute abundance of each unique TCRbeta CDR3 rearrangement, sequence reads were collapsed and filtered. For each sample, productive Simpson clonality was calculated as the square root of Simpson's diversity index over productive rearrangements. TCRdb provides this immuneACCESS table in a form limited to in-frame rearrangements. Some clones are lacking; in checked studies, under half of them reflect an unresolved V gene, and why the rest are absent is not known. The V and J calls and clone size were taken over from that table, and D and trimming were inferred from the DNA. This sample gives about 280,000 clones in total; more than 75% of them show up just once. The ten largest clonotypes hold around 2% of the sample.

The rearrangement joined TRBV5-1 to TRBJ2-7, and the D gene may be TRBD1, 5 bases matching. The clonotype originates from a woman in her sixties or seventies in a cohort exposed to, infected with or recovered from COVID-19 (not recorded which). The source material was PBMCs or T cells enriched from blood (not recorded which). The sequenced DNA: TGCGCCAGCAGCTTGGCAGGGCTGAACTCCTACGAGCAGTACTTC. The encoded protein is CASSLAGLNSYEQYF.